This T cell receptor beta chain is drawn from a study of blood T cells in healthy people across ages. Germline values: CDR1 DFQATT, CDR2 SNEGSKA (reference sequence). The CDR3 is 12 amino acids. Together with a sample-barcoded 5' primer, a J-beta primer mix was included in a second PCR lasting about 6 to 11 cycles. TCRdb re-derived calls from the 5' RACE reads in MiXCR, one entry per CDR3 protein. This sample has roughly 2 million distinct CDR3 sequences; around 50% occur once, and the top ten carry more than 2%. The table lists this clonotype with a few counts. Sequenced sample: blood. This TCR derives from a woman between 40 and 55 years old in good health. This chain joins TRBV20-1 and TRBJ1-5; D remains unclear. The CDR3 DNA sequence: TGCAGCGCGTCAGGCAGCAATCAGCCCCAGCATTTT. Translated, it gives CSASGSNQPQHF.